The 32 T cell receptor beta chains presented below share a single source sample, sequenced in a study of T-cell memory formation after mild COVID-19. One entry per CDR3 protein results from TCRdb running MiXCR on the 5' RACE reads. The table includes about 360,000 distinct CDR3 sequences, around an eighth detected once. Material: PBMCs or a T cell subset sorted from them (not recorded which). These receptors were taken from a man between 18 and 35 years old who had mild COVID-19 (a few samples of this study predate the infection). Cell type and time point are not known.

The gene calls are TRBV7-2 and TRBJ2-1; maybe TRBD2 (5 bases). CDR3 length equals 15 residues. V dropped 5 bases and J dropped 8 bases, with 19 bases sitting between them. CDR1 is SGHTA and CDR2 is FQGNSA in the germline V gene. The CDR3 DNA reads TGTGCCAGCAGCGAAGCGGATCTATTGCGGGATGAGCAGTTCTTC. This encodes CASSEADLLRDEQFF.

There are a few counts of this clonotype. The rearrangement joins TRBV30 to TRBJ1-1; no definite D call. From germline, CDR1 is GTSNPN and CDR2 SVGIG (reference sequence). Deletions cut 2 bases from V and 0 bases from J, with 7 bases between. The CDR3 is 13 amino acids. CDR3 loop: CAWSRILNTEAFF. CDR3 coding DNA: TGTGCCTGGAGTAGGATACTGAACACTGAAGCTTTCTTT.

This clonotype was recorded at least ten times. The CDR3: CASSLVRNDYNEQFF. CDR3 nucleotide sequence: TGCGCCAGCAGCTTGGTCCGCAACGACTACAATGAGCAGTTCTTC. This rearrangement joins TRBV5-1 to TRBJ2-1; no clear D. The CDR3 covers 15 residues. V lost 0 bases and J 3 bases, leaving 10 bases between the germline ends. CDR1 is SGHRS, CDR2 YFSETQ, per germline.

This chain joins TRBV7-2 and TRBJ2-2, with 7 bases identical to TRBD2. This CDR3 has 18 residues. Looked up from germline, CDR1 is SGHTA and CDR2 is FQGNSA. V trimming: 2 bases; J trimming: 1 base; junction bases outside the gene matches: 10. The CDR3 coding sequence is TGTGCCAGCAGCTTACGACTCCAGCGGGGCAGGAACACCGGGGAGCTGTTTTTT. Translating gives CASSLRLQRGRNTGELFF.

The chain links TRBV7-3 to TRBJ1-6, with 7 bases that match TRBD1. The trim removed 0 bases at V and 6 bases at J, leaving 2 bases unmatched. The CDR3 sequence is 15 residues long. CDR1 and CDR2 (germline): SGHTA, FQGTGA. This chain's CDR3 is CASSLTGQSNSPLHF. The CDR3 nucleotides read TGTGCCAGCAGCTTAACGGGACAGTCTAATTCACCCCTCCACTTT. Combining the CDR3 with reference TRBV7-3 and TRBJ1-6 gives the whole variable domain GAGVSQTPSNKVTEKGKYVELRCDPISGHTALYWYRQSLGQGPEFLIYFQGTGAADDSGLPNDRFFAVRPEGSVSTLKIQRTERGDSAVYLCASSLTGQSNSPLHFGNGTRLTVT.

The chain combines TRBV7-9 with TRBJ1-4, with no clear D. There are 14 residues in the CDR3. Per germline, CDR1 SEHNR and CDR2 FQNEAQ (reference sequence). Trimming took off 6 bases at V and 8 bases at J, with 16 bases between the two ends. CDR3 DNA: TGTGCCAGCAGTCCATTCGGTCGCGGAGAAAAACTGTTTTTT. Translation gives CASSPFGRGEKLFF.

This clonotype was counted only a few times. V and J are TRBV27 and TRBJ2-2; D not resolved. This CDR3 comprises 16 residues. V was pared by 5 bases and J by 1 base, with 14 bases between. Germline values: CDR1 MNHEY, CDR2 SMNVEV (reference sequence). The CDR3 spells CASSLLGQQNTGELFF. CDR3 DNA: TGTGCCAGCAGTCTCTTAGGGCAACAGAACACCGGGGAGCTGTTTTTT.

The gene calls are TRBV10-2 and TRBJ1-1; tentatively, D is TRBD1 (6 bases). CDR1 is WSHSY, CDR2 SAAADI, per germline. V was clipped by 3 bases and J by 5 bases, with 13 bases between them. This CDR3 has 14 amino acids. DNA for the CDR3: TGCGCCAGCAGTGACTACCAGGGGTGGACTGAAGCTTTCTTT. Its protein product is CASSDYQGWTEAFF.

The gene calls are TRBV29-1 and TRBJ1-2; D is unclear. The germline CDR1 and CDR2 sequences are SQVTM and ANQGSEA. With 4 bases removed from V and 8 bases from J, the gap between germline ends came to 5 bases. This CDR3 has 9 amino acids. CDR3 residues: CSVGGGYTF. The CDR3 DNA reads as TGCAGCGTTGGAGGGGGCTACACCTTC.

The CDR3 loop reads CASSPTTDRSSGNTIYF. The DNA for the CDR3 is TGTGCCAGCAGTCCCACCACGGACAGGAGCTCTGGAAACACCATATATTTT. V gene TRBV27 combines with J gene TRBJ1-3; 7 positions agree with TRBD1. In germline, CDR1 is MNHEY, CDR2 SMNVEV (reference sequence). The CDR3 extends over 17 amino acids. V lost 5 bases and J lost 0; bases outside the gene matches: 10.

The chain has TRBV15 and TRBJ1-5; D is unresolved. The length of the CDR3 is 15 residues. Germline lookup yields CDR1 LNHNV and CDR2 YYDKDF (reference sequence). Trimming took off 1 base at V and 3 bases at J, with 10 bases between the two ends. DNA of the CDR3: TGTGCCACCAGCAGAGGTGGACGGGACAATCAGCCCCAGCATTTT. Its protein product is CATSRGGRDNQPQHF.

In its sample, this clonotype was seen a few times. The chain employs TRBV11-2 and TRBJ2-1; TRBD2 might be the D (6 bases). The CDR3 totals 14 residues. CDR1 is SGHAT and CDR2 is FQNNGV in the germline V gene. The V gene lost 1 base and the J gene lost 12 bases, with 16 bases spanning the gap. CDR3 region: CASSLVPSGWVQFF. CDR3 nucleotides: TGTGCCAGCAGCTTAGTACCCAGCGGGTGGGTGCAGTTCTTC.

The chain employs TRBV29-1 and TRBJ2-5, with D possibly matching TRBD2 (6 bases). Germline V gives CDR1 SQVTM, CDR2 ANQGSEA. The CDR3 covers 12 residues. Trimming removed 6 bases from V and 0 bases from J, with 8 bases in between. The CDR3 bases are TGCAGCGTGGGGGGACACCAAGAGACCCAGTACTTC. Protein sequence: CSVGGHQETQYF.

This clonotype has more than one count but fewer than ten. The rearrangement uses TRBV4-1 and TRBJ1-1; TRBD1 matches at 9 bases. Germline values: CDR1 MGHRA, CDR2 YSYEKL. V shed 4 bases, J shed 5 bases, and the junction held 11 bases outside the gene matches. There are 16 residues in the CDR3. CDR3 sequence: CASSRGQGGVGTEAFF. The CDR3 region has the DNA TGCGCCAGCAGCCGGGGACAGGGTGGAGTTGGAACTGAAGCTTTCTTT.

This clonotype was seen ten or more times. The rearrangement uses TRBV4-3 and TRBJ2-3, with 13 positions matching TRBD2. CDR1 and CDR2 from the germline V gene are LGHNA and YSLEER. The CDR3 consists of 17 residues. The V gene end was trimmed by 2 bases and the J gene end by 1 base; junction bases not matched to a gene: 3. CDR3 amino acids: CASSQLGTSGGTDTQYF. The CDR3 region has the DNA TGCGCCAGCAGCCAACTAGGGACTAGCGGGGGCACAGATACGCAGTATTTT.

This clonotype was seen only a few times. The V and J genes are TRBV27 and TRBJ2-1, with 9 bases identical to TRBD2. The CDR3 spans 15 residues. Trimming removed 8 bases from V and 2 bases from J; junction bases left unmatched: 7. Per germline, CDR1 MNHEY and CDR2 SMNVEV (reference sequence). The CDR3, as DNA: TGTGCCAGCGGCCCGACTAGCGGAGCCTACAATGAGCAGTTCTTC. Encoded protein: CASGPTSGAYNEQFF.

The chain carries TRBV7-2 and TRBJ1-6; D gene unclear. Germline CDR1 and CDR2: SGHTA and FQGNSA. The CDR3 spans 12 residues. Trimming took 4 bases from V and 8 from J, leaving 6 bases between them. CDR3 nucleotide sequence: TGTGCCAGCAGCTCCGACTATTCACCCCTCCACTTT. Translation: CASSSDYSPLHF. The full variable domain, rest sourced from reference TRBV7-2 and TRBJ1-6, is GAGVSQSPSNKVTEKGKDVELRCDPISGHTALYWYRQSLGQGLEFLIYFQGNSAPDKSGLPSDRFSAERTGGSVSTLTIQRTQQEDSAVYLCASSSDYSPLHFGNGTRLTVT.

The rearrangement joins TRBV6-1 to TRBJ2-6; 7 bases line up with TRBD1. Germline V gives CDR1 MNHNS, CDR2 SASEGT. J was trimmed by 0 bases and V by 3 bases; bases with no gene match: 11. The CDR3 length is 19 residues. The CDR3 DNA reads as TGTGCCAGCAGTGACCGACAGGGAAACTCCTTCTCTGGGGCCAACGTCCTGACTTTC. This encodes CASSDRQGNSFSGANVLTF.

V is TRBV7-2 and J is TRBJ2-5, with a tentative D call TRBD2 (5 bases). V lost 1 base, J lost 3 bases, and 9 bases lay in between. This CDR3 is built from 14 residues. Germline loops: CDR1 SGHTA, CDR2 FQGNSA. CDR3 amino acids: CASSLGAAEETQYF. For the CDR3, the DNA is TGTGCCAGCAGCTTAGGAGCGGCCGAAGAGACCCAGTACTTC.

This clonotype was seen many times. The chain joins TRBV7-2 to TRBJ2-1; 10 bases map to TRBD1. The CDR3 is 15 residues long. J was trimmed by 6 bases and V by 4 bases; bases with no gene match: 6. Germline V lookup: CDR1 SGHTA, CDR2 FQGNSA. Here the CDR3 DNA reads TGTGCCAGCAGCTCCACCGGGACAGGGGTCAATGAGCAGTTCTTC. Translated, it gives CASSSTGTGVNEQFF.

The CDR3, as DNA: TGCAGCGCCTACGGGGGTTTCTCCTACGAGCAGTACTTC. This codes for CSAYGGFSYEQYF. The chain recombines TRBV29-1 with TRBJ2-7, with a tentative D call TRBD2 (6 bases). V was trimmed by 7 bases and J by 0 bases, leaving 13 bases between them. The CDR3 covers 13 residues. In germline, CDR1 is SQVTM, CDR2 ANQGSEA.

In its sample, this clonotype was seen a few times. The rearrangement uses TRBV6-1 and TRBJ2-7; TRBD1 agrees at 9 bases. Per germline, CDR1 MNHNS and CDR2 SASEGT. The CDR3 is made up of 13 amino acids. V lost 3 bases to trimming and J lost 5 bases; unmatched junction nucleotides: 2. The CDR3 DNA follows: TGTGCCAGCAGTGAGAGACAGGGGGACGAGCAGTACTTC. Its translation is CASSERQGDEQYF.

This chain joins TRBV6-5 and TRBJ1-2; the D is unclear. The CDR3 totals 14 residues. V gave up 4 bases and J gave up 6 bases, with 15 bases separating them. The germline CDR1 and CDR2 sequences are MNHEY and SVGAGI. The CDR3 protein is CASSSVRRMDGYTF. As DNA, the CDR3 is TGTGCCAGCAGTTCTGTCAGGCGGATGGATGGCTACACCTTC.

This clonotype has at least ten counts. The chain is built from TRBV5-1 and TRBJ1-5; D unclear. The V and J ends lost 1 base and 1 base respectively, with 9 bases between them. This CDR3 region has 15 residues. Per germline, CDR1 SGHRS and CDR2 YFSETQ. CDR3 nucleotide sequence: TGCGCCAGCAGCTTGATTGGAGGGAGCAATCAGCCCCAGCATTTT. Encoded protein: CASSLIGGSNQPQHF.

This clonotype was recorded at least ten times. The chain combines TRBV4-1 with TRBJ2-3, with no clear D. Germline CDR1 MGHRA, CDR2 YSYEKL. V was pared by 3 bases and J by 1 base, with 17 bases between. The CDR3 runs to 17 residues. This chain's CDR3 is CASSQRNVGSGTDTQYF. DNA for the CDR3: TGCGCCAGCAGCCAGCGCAATGTGGGGTCAGGCACAGATACGCAGTATTTT.

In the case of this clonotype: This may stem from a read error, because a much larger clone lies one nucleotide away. CDR3 DNA: TGTGCCAGATCTCCCGGTGAAGAGACCCAGTACTTC. Translating gives CARSPGEETQYF. This chain joins TRBV18 and TRBJ2-5; the D is unclear. Looked up from germline, CDR1 is KGHSH and CDR2 is LQKENI. Trimming pared 9 bases from V and 3 bases from J, leaving 11 bases between. The CDR3 is 12 residues long. The full variable domain, rest sourced from reference TRBV18 and TRBJ2-5, is NAGVMQNPRHLVRRRGQEARLRCSPMKGHSHVYWYRQLPEEGLKFMVYLQKENIIDESGMPKERFSAEFPKEGPSILRIQQVVRGDSAAYFCARSPGEETQYFGPGTRLLVL.

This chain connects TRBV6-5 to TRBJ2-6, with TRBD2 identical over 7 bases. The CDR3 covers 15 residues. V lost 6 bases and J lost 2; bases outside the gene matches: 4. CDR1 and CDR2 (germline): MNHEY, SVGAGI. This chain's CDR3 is CASSRRGAGANVLTF. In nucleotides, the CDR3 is TGTGCCAGCAGCCGCCGGGGGGCTGGGGCCAACGTCCTGACTTTC.

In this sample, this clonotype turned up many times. This chain's CDR3 is CASSPDATGLLGYTF. Here the CDR3 DNA reads TGTGCCAGCTCACCGGATGCGACAGGGCTGCTTGGCTACACCTTC. V is TRBV18 and J is TRBJ1-2; 7 bases are a match to TRBD1. The CDR3 spans 15 residues. The germline V gene encodes CDR1 KGHSH and CDR2 LQKENI. V trimming: 3 bases; J trimming: 7 bases; junction bases outside the gene matches: 11.

CDR3 coding DNA: TGTGCCAGCAGATCTCCGCGGGGTGGGATCCACGAGCAGTACGTC. It specifies CASRSPRGGIHEQYV. The chain joins TRBV6-2 or TRBV6-3 to TRBJ2-7; D might be TRBD2 (6 bases). The CDR3 is made up of 15 amino acids. V dropped 6 bases and J dropped 5 bases, with 20 bases sitting between them. The germline V gene has CDR1 MNHEY and CDR2 SVGEGT.

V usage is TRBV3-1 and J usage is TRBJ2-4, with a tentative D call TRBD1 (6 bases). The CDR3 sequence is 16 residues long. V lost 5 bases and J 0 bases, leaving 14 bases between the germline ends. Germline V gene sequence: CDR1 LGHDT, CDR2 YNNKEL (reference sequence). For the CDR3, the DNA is TGTGCCAGCAGCTCCAGACAACAGGGAGCCAAAAACATTCAGTACTTC. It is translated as CASSSRQQGAKNIQYF.

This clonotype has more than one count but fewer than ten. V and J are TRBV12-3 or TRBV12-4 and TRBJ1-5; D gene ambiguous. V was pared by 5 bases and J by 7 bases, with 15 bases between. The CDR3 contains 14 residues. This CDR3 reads CASSPVQGAQPQHF. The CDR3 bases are TGTGCCAGCAGTCCAGTTCAAGGTGCGCAGCCCCAGCATTTT.

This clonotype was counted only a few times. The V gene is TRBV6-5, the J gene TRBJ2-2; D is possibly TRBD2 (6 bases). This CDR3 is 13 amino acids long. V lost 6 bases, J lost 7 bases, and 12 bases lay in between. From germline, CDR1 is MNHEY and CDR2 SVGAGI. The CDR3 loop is CASSTVGGGELFF. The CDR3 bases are TGTGCCAGCAGCACCGTGGGGGGCGGGGAGCTGTTTTTT.